This T cell receptor beta chain was recovered during a study of cytomegalovirus exposure and HLA in healthy donors. As for the study in general: Sequencing of 180 million or so T cells in an earlier analysis found under 120 million unique TCR beta sequences.

PCR primers comprised 60 Vbeta and 13 Jbeta primers. Data came from immunoSEQ multiplex PCR; TCRdb stores just in-frame clones and leaves some out. The profile shows about 130,000 clones, roughly four fifths of them singletons. The CDR3 totals 13 residues. Trimming took off 3 bases at V and 5 bases at J, with 13 bases between the two ends. Germline CDR1 and CDR2: SQVTM and ANQGSEA. V and J are TRBV29-1 and TRBJ2-5; maybe TRBD2 (5 bases). The clonotype comes from a girl aged 2 to 10 in good health and CMV-seronegative. The source material was PBMCs. The CDR3 reads CSVDRGNGETQYF. CDR3 nucleotides: TGCAGCGTTGACCGGGGAAATGGCGAGACCCAGTACTTC.